This TCR beta chain is from a study of blood T cell repertoires in COVID-19. At the level of the study: From the United States, Italy and Spain came samples of acute and convalescent COVID-19. T cells, B-cell-depleted T cells, or PBMCs supplied cDNA or gDNA.

In the original workflow: Counts of nucleated cells, estimated from reference gene primer amplification, were obtained. The assay was immunoSEQ multiplex PCR, and TCRdb's table has in-frame clones only and misses some. Clone size and V and J calls were adopted from that table, with D and trimming inferred from the DNA. The top ten clones hold around 59% of a sample with almost 45,000 clones, roughly 73% of them seen once. The V end lost 4 bases, the J end lost 0 bases, and 7 bases lay between the germline ends. Germline-derived CDR1 and CDR2 are GTSNPN and SVGIG (reference sequence). The CDR3 contains 12 residues.

The chain carries TRBV30 and TRBJ2-7, with a possible D match to TRBD1 (6 bases). The clonotype was recovered from an elderly man with acute or convalescent COVID-19. The sample was peripheral blood. The CDR3 DNA reads TGTGCCTGGACAGGGGTCTCCTACGAGCAGTACTTC. The encoded protein is CAWTGVSYEQYF.